The entry below describes one T cell receptor beta chain. Its specific antigen is unknown. No much larger clone is present one base from it, and per-base qualities are unavailable. This entry is derived from a study of blood T cell repertoires in COVID-19 (dated by TCRdb to the early 2020s). Some background on the complete study: Samples from collaborators originated in the United States, Italy and Spain and spanned both the acute and convalescent phases of COVID-19. The material from the prospective study consisted of cDNA or gDNA derived from T cells, B-cell-depleted T cells, or PBMCs. Deeply sampled blood TCRbeta repertoires from subjects exposed to, actively infected with, or recovered from COVID-19 were included in the dataset. A freely available public database, intended as a resource for researchers studying the immune response to SARS-CoV-2, is where the repertoires were released. The samples were drawn from the first 160 participants of the ongoing ImmuneRACE study and from 1,254 subjects provided by 6 global collaborators. A de-identified subject ID, COVID-19 status, age in years and sex were almost always included in the sample metadata. Where available, HLA class I and class II types were obtained from metadata supplied by the sample provider rather than from assay-based typing. Findings and caveats that apply to the study as a whole: The quantity of clinical and demographic metadata differed by source and by participant and was supplied without curation.

TCRbeta CDR3 regions were amplified from genomic DNA using the immunoSEQ Assay, a bias-controlled multiplex PCR. Per the authors' processing: The number of nucleated cells in each sample was estimated from the amplification of reference gene primers within the assay. To quantify the absolute abundance of each unique TCRbeta CDR3 rearrangement, sequence reads were collapsed and filtered. For each sample, productive Simpson clonality was calculated as the square root of Simpson's diversity index over productive rearrangements. This immuneACCESS table, as held by TCRdb, lists in-frame sequences with V and J called but not all clones. Of the missing ones, under half trace to an unresolved V gene in checked studies; the others have no known cause. V and J calls and clone size follow that table, whereas D and trimming were derived from the DNA. The sample data list 120,000 to 150,000 clones, and roughly 79% of these were observed just once. The ten largest account for 7.5% to 9.5% of the sample.

Trimming takes 6 bases off V and 3 bases off J; junction bases not matched to a gene: 3. The germline V gene specifies SGHVS as CDR1 and FNYEAQ as CDR2. Including the terminal cysteine and phenylalanine, the CDR3 comprises 13 residues. Of the read, only the CDR3 DNA is kept; its 39 bases are in frame from base 1. Whole blood was collected in K2EDTA tubes by collaborating institutions according to the institutions' own protocols. For TCRbeta analysis, collaborators shipped samples as frozen whole blood, isolated PBMCs, or DNA extracted from either of those sample types. Sequenced material: peripheral blood. The sequence was collected from a human donor with acute or convalescent COVID-19. The donor label of this sample is uncertain. The sequence links TRBV7-6 to TRBJ1-2, with TRBD1 identical over 8 junction bases. The CDR3: CASRRQGHYGYTF. At the DNA level, the sequence is TGTGCCAGCAGACGACAGGGGCACTATGGCTACACCTTC.